This TCR beta chain was identified during a study of CD8 T cells in ankylosing spondylitis. Overall study findings and caveats: In ankylosing spondylitis blood, a motif of seven to nine highly homologous TCR beta variants appeared characteristic.

Regarding this clonotype: Its antigen is still unknown.

V lost 4 bases and J lost 0, with 16 bases in between. The CDR3 contains 17 residues. TCRdb called the 5' RACE reads again in MiXCR, with one record for every CDR3 protein. The sample lists roughly 700,000 distinct CDR3 sequences; roughly 19% were seen once. V gene TRBV12-3 or TRBV12-4 combines with J gene TRBJ1-5; D remains unclear. This receptor was obtained from a male donor with ankylosing spondylitis. Input material: blood, either unsorted or a sorted T cell fraction (not recorded which). The CDR3 spells CASSWEQEEYSNQPQHF. CDR3 DNA: TGTGCCAGCAGTTGGGAGCAGGAGGAGTATAGCAATCAGCCCCAGCATTTT.